The present T cell receptor beta chain was sequenced within a study of shared clonotypes between healthy human individuals. The repertoire was sequenced with immunoSEQ multiplex PCR; TCRdb's copy has only in-frame clones and lacks some. The sample has some 200,000 clones; over 80% are singletons. V gave up 7 bases and J gave up 2 bases; unmatched junction bases: 5. Germline-derived CDR1 and CDR2 are SQVTM and ANQGSEA. The CDR3 has 13 residues. The rearrangement uses TRBV29-1 and TRBJ1-2, with TRBD1 matching over 9 bases. This receptor was identified in a woman aged 30 to 39 in good health. Input material: naive CD4+ T cells sorted from blood. Subset described: CD45RA+ positively selected. The DNA of the CDR3 is TGCAGCGGGGGGACAGGGACAAACTATGGCTACACCTTC. It encodes CSGGTGTNYGYTF.